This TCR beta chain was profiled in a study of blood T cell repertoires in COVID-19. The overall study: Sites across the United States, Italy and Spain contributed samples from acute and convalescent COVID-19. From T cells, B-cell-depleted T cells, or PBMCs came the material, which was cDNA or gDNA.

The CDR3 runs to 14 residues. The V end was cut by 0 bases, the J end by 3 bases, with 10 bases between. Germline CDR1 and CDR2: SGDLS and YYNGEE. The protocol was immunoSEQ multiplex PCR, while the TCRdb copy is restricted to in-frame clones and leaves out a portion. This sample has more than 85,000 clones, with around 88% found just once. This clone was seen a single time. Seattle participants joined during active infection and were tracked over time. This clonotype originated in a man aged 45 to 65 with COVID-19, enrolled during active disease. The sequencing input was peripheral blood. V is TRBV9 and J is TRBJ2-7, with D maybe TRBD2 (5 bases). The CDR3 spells CASSVDEGIYEQYF. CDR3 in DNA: TGTGCCAGCAGCGTAGATGAGGGCATCTACGAGCAGTACTTC.